One sample yielded the 23 T cell receptor beta chains listed below, sequenced in a study of shared clonotypes between healthy human individuals. Libraries were prepared by immunoSEQ multiplex PCR; TCRdb keeps only in-frame clonotypes and omits some of them. The sample includes millions of clones, 85% to 95% seen only once; the top ten take roughly 1.8%. Cells designated naive CD8 were CD45RO-negative and were positively selected for CCR7, with terminally differentiated effector memory CD45RA+ cells excluded. The sequenced sample consisted of naive CD8+ T cells from PBMCs. These receptors all come from a man aged 18 to 29 in good health. Some clones in this sample may be carry-over from other donors' samples.

This chain uses TRBV5-6 with TRBJ2-1; D call uncertain. This CDR3 comprises 16 residues. The germline V and J ends were trimmed by 0 bases and 10 bases, with 20 bases remaining between them. The germline V gene encodes CDR1 SGHDT and CDR2 YYEEEE. The CDR3 DNA is TGTGCCAGCAGCTTGGGGGTTGGCGAACCCTGGACCGAGCAGTTCTTC. Translating gives CASSLGVGEPWTEQFF. The entire variable domain, with the rest obtained from reference TRBV5-6 and TRBJ2-1, is as follows: DAGVTQSPTHLIKTRGQQVTLRCSPKSGHDTVSWYQQALGQGPQFIFQYYEEEERQRGNFPDRFSGHQFPNYSSELNVNALLLGDSALYLCASSLGVGEPWTEQFFGPGTRLTVL.

This chain's CDR3 is CASSLGQNEQFF. The CDR3 DNA reads TGTGCCAGCAGCTTGGGCCAGAATGAGCAGTTCTTC. The J gene is TRBJ2-1, the V gene TRBV7-6; no clear D. The CDR3 spans 12 residues. Looked up from germline, CDR1 is SGHVS and CDR2 is FNYEAQ. The V and J ends lost 3 bases and 7 bases respectively, with 7 bases between them.

The chain employs TRBV7-9 and TRBJ2-1, with D perhaps TRBD2 (5 bases). The CDR3 is 13 residues long. Germline V gene lookup returns CDR1 SEHNR and CDR2 FQNEAQ (reference sequence). The V and J ends lost 5 bases and 8 bases respectively, with 13 bases between them. Here the CDR3 DNA reads TGTGCCAGCAGCACCCTTAGCGTGCATGAGCAGTTCTTC. Protein: CASSTLSVHEQFF.

The V gene is TRBV7-9, the J gene TRBJ2-1; 15 bases agree with TRBD2. The V segment lost 2 bases and the J segment 4 bases; nucleotides outside the gene matches: 9. The CDR3 is made up of 19 amino acids. CDR1 and CDR2 (germline): SEHNR, FQNEAQ (reference sequence). CDR3: CASSLSGLAGGWSYNEQFF. The CDR3, as DNA: TGTGCCAGCAGCTTATCGGGACTAGCGGGAGGATGGTCTTACAATGAGCAGTTCTTC. Supplemented by reference TRBV7-9 and TRBJ2-1, the full variable domain reads DTGVSQNPRHKITKRGQNVTFRCDPISEHNRLYWYRQTLGQGPEFLTYFQNEAQLEKSRLLSDRFSAERPKGSFSTLEIQRTEQGDSAMYLCASSLSGLAGGWSYNEQFFGPGTRLTVL.

This clone is a singleton in its sample. The chain combines TRBV5-1 with TRBJ1-2; possibly TRBD1 for D (5 bases). This CDR3 comprises 19 residues. CDR1 is SGHRS, CDR2 YFSETQ, per germline. The V gene lost 0 bases and the J gene lost 8 bases, with 29 bases spanning the gap. The CDR3, as DNA: TGCGCCAGCAGCTTGGATCGGACCACCCTCTGGGGGAGTAGCAAGGGCTACACCTTC. Its protein is CASSLDRTTLWGSSKGYTF.

This clone has only one observation. CDR3 sequence reads: CASRRTGGPRRETQYF. In DNA, the CDR3 is TGTGCCAGCAGGAGGACAGGGGGCCCACGTCGGGAGACCCAGTACTTC. The chain joins TRBV6-6 to TRBJ2-5; 11 bases map to TRBD1. The germline gives CDR1 MNHNY, CDR2 SVGAGI (reference sequence). CDR3 length equals 16 residues. The trim removed 6 bases at V and 5 bases at J, leaving 11 bases unmatched.

CDR3 protein: CASSQDFYRGAIQYF. Here the CDR3 DNA reads TGTGCCAGCAGCCAAGATTTCTACAGGGGGGCGATTCAGTACTTC. This chain uses TRBV4-2 with TRBJ2-4; TRBD1 matches 8 bases. Unmatched junction bases numbered 8, after V lost 0 bases and J lost 10 bases. CDR1 and CDR2 (germline): LGHNA, YNFKEQ. This CDR3 region has 15 residues.

The chain has TRBV27 and TRBJ2-5, with D unresolved. Germline CDR1 and CDR2: MNHEY and SMNVEV (reference sequence). This CDR3 has 14 amino acids. The ends were cut back, 7 bases at V and 0 bases at J, with 12 bases in the middle. The CDR3 region is CASTPVEDQETQYF. For the CDR3, the DNA is TGTGCCAGCACTCCAGTAGAAGACCAAGAGACCCAGTACTTC.

V is TRBV27 and J is TRBJ2-5, with TRBD1 matching 8 bases. Germline CDR1 MNHEY, CDR2 SMNVEV (reference sequence). Trimming cost V 6 bases and J 5 bases; bases outside gene matches: 8. The CDR3 loop spans 14 amino acids. The DNA for the CDR3 is TGTGCCAGCAGGTGGACAGGGAATTGGGAGACCCAGTACTTC. It specifies CASRWTGNWETQYF.

This chain joins TRBV11-2 and TRBJ1-2; the match to TRBD1 covers 7 bases. The CDR3 extends over 15 amino acids. Germline-derived CDR1 and CDR2 are SGHAT and FQNNGV. Germline trimming cut 5 bases from V and 4 bases from J; bases unmatched to any gene: 10. The DNA for the CDR3 is TGTGCCAGCAGCCCATACGGGACAGCCTTCTATGGCTACACCTTC. This codes for CASSPYGTAFYGYTF.

The chain employs TRBV6-4 and TRBJ2-3; TRBD2 matches at 12 bases. This CDR3 has 15 residues. From germline, CDR1 is MRHNA and CDR2 SNTAGT. V lost 4 bases to trimming and J lost 6 bases; unmatched junction nucleotides: 5. CDR3 nucleotide sequence: TGTGCCAGCAGTGCCCTAGCGGGAGGGAGGGATACGCAGTATTTT. Translated: CASSALAGGRDTQYF.

A few counts support this clone. Other DNA sequences in the sample encode the same CDR3. This chain links TRBV7-9 with TRBJ1-1, with a possible D match to TRBD1 (5 bases). V lost 3 bases and J 4 bases, leaving 12 bases between the germline ends. Germline-derived CDR1 and CDR2 are SEHNR and FQNEAQ (reference sequence). This CDR3 region has 14 residues. The CDR3 coding sequence is TGTGCCAGCAGCTTCGGGACGGGGGGCACTGAAGCTTTCTTT. It translates to CASSFGTGGTEAFF.

The chain has TRBV28 and TRBJ1-4; no firm D call. The germline CDR1 and CDR2 sequences are MDHEN and SYDVKM. The V end lost 9 bases, the J end lost 5 bases, and 13 bases lay between the germline ends. This CDR3 spans 13 amino acids. The CDR3 coding sequence is TGTGCCAGGGAGGGCAGCGGGAATGAAAAACTGTTTTTT. Encoded protein: CAREGSGNEKLFF.

V and J are TRBV6-6 and TRBJ1-2; 9 nucleotides agree with TRBD1. V trimming: 4 bases; J trimming: 3 bases; junction bases outside the gene matches: 9. CDR1 is MNHNY and CDR2 is SVGAGI in the germline V gene (reference sequence). The CDR3 length is 16 residues. CDR3 coding DNA: TGTGCCAGCAGTTCCGGGACAGGGACGTTCGACTATGGCTACACCTTC. It yields the protein CASSSGTGTFDYGYTF.

The chain combines TRBV4-1 with TRBJ2-5, with 7 bases aligning to TRBD1. The CDR3 spans 14 residues. The V and J ends lost 2 bases and 5 bases, in that order; junction bases with no gene match: 5. CDR1 MGHRA and CDR2 YSYEKL come from the germline V gene. The CDR3 region is CASSQRGGMETQYF. The CDR3 DNA sequence: TGCGCCAGCAGCCAACGAGGGGGCATGGAGACCCAGTACTTC.

To note about this clone: In the same sample, other DNA sequences code for this CDR3. V is TRBV5-4 and J is TRBJ1-2, with D possibly TRBD1 on 6 matching bases. The V gene lost 0 bases and the J gene lost 1 base, with 7 bases spanning the gap. CDR1 SGHNT and CDR2 YYREEE come from the germline V gene (reference sequence). The CDR3 has 14 residues. The CDR3 reads CASSLDRVNYGYTF. The CDR3 DNA reads TGTGCCAGCAGCTTGGACAGGGTTAACTATGGCTACACCTTC.

This chain connects TRBV6-5 to TRBJ2-3; 7 bases line up with TRBD1. The CDR3 loop spans 15 amino acids. The V gene end was trimmed by 6 bases and the J gene end by 0 bases; junction bases not matched to a gene: 6. From germline, CDR1 is MNHEY and CDR2 SVGAGI. CDR3 DNA sequence: TGTGCCAGCAGCCCAGGGACAGTAAGCACAGATACGCAGTATTTT. This encodes CASSPGTVSTDTQYF.

The CDR3 here is CASSEGVALAYEQYF. The CDR3, as DNA: TGTGCCAGCAGTGAGGGAGTGGCACTCGCCTACGAGCAGTACTTC. This chain links TRBV6-1 with TRBJ2-7; D may be TRBD2 (5 bases). Trimming stripped 3 bases from V and 2 bases from J, with 14 bases between. CDR1 MNHNS and CDR2 SASEGT come from the germline V gene. The length of the CDR3 is 15 residues.

V gene TRBV30 combines with J gene TRBJ2-5; TRBD2 matches 7 bases. Germline V gene lookup returns CDR1 GTSNPN and CDR2 SVGIG (reference sequence). V shed 1 base and J 5 bases; nucleotides not matched to a gene: 4. The CDR3 spans 13 residues. In nucleotides, the CDR3 is TGTGCCTGGAGTGACGGGGGGATCGAGACCCAGTACTTC. Its translation is CAWSDGGIETQYF. The full variable domain, rest sourced from reference TRBV30 and TRBJ2-5, is SQTIHQWPATLVQPVGSPLSLECTVEGTSNPNLYWYRQAAGRGLQLLFYSVGIGQISSEVPQNLSASRPQDRQFILSSKKLLLSDSGFYLCAWSDGGIETQYFGPGTRLLVL.

V usage is TRBV5-8 and J usage is TRBJ1-1; D may be TRBD1 (5 bases). With 0 bases removed from V and 5 bases from J, the gap between germline ends came to 11 bases. Looked up from germline, CDR1 is SGHTS and CDR2 is YDEGEE. CDR3 length: 14 residues. In DNA form, the CDR3 reads TGTGCCAGCAGCTTGGGGCAGGGATGGACTGAAGCTTTCTTT. The encoded protein is CASSLGQGWTEAFF. Looking up the rest from reference TRBV5-8 and TRBJ1-1 gives the full variable domain: EAGVTQSPTHLIKTRGQQATLRCSPISGHTSVYWYQQALGLGLQFLLWYDEGEERNRGNFPPRFSGRQFPNYSSELNVNALELEDSALYLCASSLGQGWTEAFFGQGTRLTVV.

The V call is TRBV7-2, the J call TRBJ1-1, with 7 positions matching TRBD1. The CDR3 contains 14 residues. V dropped 2 bases and J dropped 6; count of bases not matched to a gene: 6. Germline-derived CDR1 and CDR2 are SGHTA and FQGNSA. The CDR3 spells CASSLLATGPEAFF. The CDR3 DNA sequence: TGTGCCAGCAGCTTATTGGCGACAGGGCCTGAAGCTTTCTTT.

The chain is built from TRBV9 and TRBJ1-3, with D tentatively TRBD1 (5 bases). The V end was cut by 0 bases, the J end by 8 bases, with 12 bases between. CDR1 is SGDLS and CDR2 is YYNGEE in the germline V gene. The CDR3 is 14 amino acids. DNA of the CDR3: TGTGCCAGCAGCGTAGCTGTTCGGGGGTACACCATATATTTT. Translating it yields CASSVAVRGYTIYF.

In nucleotides, the CDR3 is TGTGCCAGCAGCGAACAGGAAGATACGCAGTATTTT. Amino acids: CASSEQEDTQYF. The chain couples TRBV9 to TRBJ2-3; the D gene is possibly TRBD1 (5 bases). CDR3 length: 12 amino acids. CDR1 is SGDLS, CDR2 YYNGEE, per germline. V lost 3 bases and J 5 bases, leaving 7 bases between the germline ends.